One and the same sample provided the 18 T cell receptor beta chains below, sequenced in a study of blood T cell repertoires in COVID-19 (dated by TCRdb to between 2020 and 2021). The library was built by means of the immunoSEQ multiplex PCR assay. TCRdb took over this immuneACCESS table, retaining in-frame rearrangements with V and J assigned. Such tables are incomplete; in checked studies, under half of the missing clones stem from an unresolved V gene, and the remainder is unexplained. This sample lists 45,000 to 65,000 clones; 70% to 85% were detected once. 3.5% of the sample is taken by the ten largest. The sequencing sample was made of peripheral blood. The receptors stem from a man aged 55 to 70 with acute or convalescent COVID-19.

The chain couples TRBV6-1 to TRBJ2-7; 9 nucleotides match TRBD1. This CDR3 has 14 residues. V lost 2 bases, J lost 6 bases, and 5 bases stayed unmatched. Germline CDR1 and CDR2: MNHNS and SASEGT. CDR3 loop: CASSEPGQGPEQYF. The CDR3 DNA follows: TGTGCCAGCAGTGAACCGGGACAGGGACCCGAGCAGTACTTC.

The V gene is TRBV29-1, the J gene TRBJ1-2, with TRBD1 matching over 7 bases. Germline values: CDR1 SQVTM, CDR2 ANQGSEA. J gave up 13 bases and V 0 bases, and 11 bases lay outside the gene matches. This CDR3 comprises 13 residues. The CDR3 nucleotides read TGCAGCGTTGAAGATCCAAAGCTAGGGGGCCTCACCTTC. Its protein product is CSVEDPKLGGLTF.

This chain links TRBV29-1 with TRBJ2-3; possibly TRBD1 for D (6 bases). The germline V and J ends were trimmed by 2 bases and 4 bases, with 10 bases remaining between them. This CDR3 comprises 13 residues. Germline V gives CDR1 SQVTM, CDR2 ANQGSEA. The CDR3 nucleotides are TGCAGCGTTGAACCCGCAGGGGCAGATACGCAGTATTTT. Residues: CSVEPAGADTQYF.

This chain joins TRBV28 and TRBJ1-5; D gene unclear. V dropped 3 bases and J dropped 7 bases, with 16 bases sitting between them. From germline, CDR1 is MDHEN and CDR2 SYDVKM. The CDR3 length is 15 residues. CDR3 region: CASSFLSGRRQPQHF. The CDR3 nucleotides read TGTGCCAGCAGTTTCCTCTCAGGAAGAAGACAGCCCCAGCATTTT.

The V gene is TRBV7-9, the J gene TRBJ1-1; D call uncertain. V was clipped by 5 bases and J by 0 bases, with 10 bases between them. The CDR3 is 14 residues long. The germline gives CDR1 SEHNR, CDR2 FQNEAQ (reference sequence). CDR3 region: CASSQDWVNTEAFF. DNA of the CDR3: TGTGCCAGCAGCCAAGACTGGGTGAACACTGAAGCTTTCTTT. The full variable domain, its missing parts supplied by reference TRBV7-9 and TRBJ1-1, is DTGVSQNPRHKITKRGQNVTFRCDPISEHNRLYWYRQTLGQGPEFLTYFQNEAQLEKSRLLSDRFSAERPKGSFSTLEIQRTEQGDSAMYLCASSQDWVNTEAFFGQGTRLTVV.

CDR3 sequence (DNA): TGTGCCAGCAGCCGGGGGGGAGATCAGCCCCAGCATTTT. It specifies CASSRGGDQPQHF. The chain has TRBV6-5 and TRBJ1-5, with a tentative D call TRBD1 (5 bases). Germline CDR1 is MNHEY and CDR2 is SVGAGI. The CDR3 sequence is 13 residues long. V dropped 6 bases and J dropped 5 bases, with 11 bases sitting between them.

This clone has just one count. J is TRBJ1-5 and V is TRBV5-1, with 9 bases that match TRBD1. J lost 4 bases, V lost 0 bases, and 2 bases had no gene match. Germline assignment: CDR1 SGHRS and CDR2 YFSETQ. This CDR3 comprises 15 residues. As DNA, the CDR3 is TGCGCCAGCAGCTTGGACGGGACAGGGAATCAGCCCCAGCATTTT. This translates into CASSLDGTGNQPQHF.

CDR3 sequence reads: CASGLEGGSPLHF. The DNA of the CDR3 is TGTGCTAGTGGTTTAGAGGGTGGGTCACCCCTCCACTTT. The chain joins TRBV12-5 to TRBJ1-6; D is uncertain. Germline V gene sequence: CDR1 LGHNT, CDR2 FRNRAP. The CDR3 extends over 13 amino acids. V lost 3 bases, J lost 10 bases, and 10 bases lay in between.

The CDR3 here is CASSTRLAGNTGELFF. DNA of the CDR3: TGCGCCAGCAGCACACGACTAGCGGGGAACACCGGGGAGCTGTTTTTT. The chain has TRBV5-1 and TRBJ2-2; TRBD2 matches at 10 bases. Germline CDR1 SGHRS, CDR2 YFSETQ. V shed 4 bases and J 1 base; nucleotides not matched to a gene: 4. This CDR3 is built from 16 residues.

The V and J genes are TRBV12-3 or TRBV12-4 and TRBJ1-6; D is perhaps TRBD1 (5 bases). Trimming took 7 bases from V and 11 from J, leaving 15 bases between them. CDR3 length: 13 amino acids. The CDR3 loop is CASTYDSPTPLHF. The CDR3 DNA sequence: TGTGCCAGCACCTACGACAGTCCGACACCCCTCCACTTT.

The chain joins TRBV27 to TRBJ1-1; D is possibly TRBD1 (5 bases). CDR1 and CDR2 (germline): MNHEY, SMNVEV (reference sequence). The CDR3 has 16 residues. Trimming pared 7 bases from V and 3 bases from J, leaving 21 bases between. The CDR3 protein is CASTRFGGGVDTEAFF. CDR3 sequence (DNA): TGTGCCAGCACGCGTTTTGGAGGAGGGGTGGACACTGAAGCTTTCTTT.

The rearrangement uses TRBV18 and TRBJ2-3; 7 bases agree with TRBD2. Looked up from germline, CDR1 is KGHSH and CDR2 is LQKENI. The CDR3 contains 12 residues. V shed 6 bases, J shed 6 bases, and the junction held 3 bases outside the gene matches. The CDR3 sequence: CASSPAGDTQYF. The CDR3 nucleotides are TGTGCCAGCTCTCCAGCGGGGGATACGCAGTATTTT. The whole variable domain, remainder taken from reference TRBV18 and TRBJ2-3, is NAGVMQNPRHLVRRRGQEARLRCSPMKGHSHVYWYRQLPEEGLKFMVYLQKENIIDESGMPKERFSAEFPKEGPSILRIQQVVRGDSAAYFCASSPAGDTQYFGPGTRLTVL.

This chain's CDR3 is CASSQTPRGPGGNEQFF. The CDR3 DNA sequence: TGCGCCAGCAGCCAAACCCCCCGGGGACCTGGGGGGAATGAGCAGTTCTTC. This chain joins TRBV4-1 and TRBJ2-1; maybe TRBD2 (6 bases). Trimming took off 2 bases at V and 7 bases at J, with 21 bases between the two ends. The length of the CDR3 is 17 residues. The germline V gene has CDR1 MGHRA and CDR2 YSYEKL.

The chain employs TRBV7-9 and TRBJ2-1, with 10 nucleotides matching TRBD1. Germline CDR1 SEHNR, CDR2 FQNEAQ (reference sequence). The CDR3 length is 16 residues. V was clipped by 5 bases and J by 6 bases; unmatched bases: 10. The CDR3, as DNA: TGTGCCAGCAGCAGCCGACGGGACAGGGGAACCAATGAGCAGTTCTTC. Protein sequence: CASSSRRDRGTNEQFF.

This chain connects TRBV19 to TRBJ1-1; D gene ambiguous. Germline values: CDR1 LNHDA, CDR2 SQIVND (reference sequence). The length of the CDR3 is 14 residues. Trimming shortened V by 3 bases and J by 2 bases, and 10 bases separated the two germline ends. The CDR3 loop reads CASSILPGNTEAFF. The CDR3 coding sequence is TGTGCCAGTAGTATTTTACCAGGAAACACTGAAGCTTTCTTT.

The chain uses TRBV4-1 and TRBJ2-2; 10 bases agree with TRBD2. CDR1 and CDR2 from the germline V gene are MGHRA and YSYEKL. The CDR3 totals 15 residues. With V trimmed by 6 bases and J by 5 bases, 6 bases remained unmatched. CDR3 protein: CASRRAGGSTGELFF. For the CDR3, the DNA is TGCGCCAGCAGACGAGCGGGGGGGAGTACCGGGGAGCTGTTTTTT.

This clone was found a few times. The rearrangement uses TRBV7-9 and TRBJ2-7; unclear D gene. The germline V gene encodes CDR1 SEHNR and CDR2 FQNEAQ (reference sequence). Trimming shortened V by 2 bases and J by 5 bases, and 13 bases separated the two germline ends. The CDR3 consists of 14 residues. The CDR3 is CASSLSTATDEQYF. In DNA, the CDR3 is TGTGCCAGCAGCTTATCCACAGCTACCGACGAGCAGTACTTC.

The V gene is TRBV2, the J gene TRBJ2-5, with 9 bases identical to TRBD1. Germline loops: CDR1 SNHLY, CDR2 FYNNEI. Trimming took 8 bases from V and 7 from J; bases not matched to a gene: 5. The CDR3 is 12 amino acids. The CDR3 DNA follows: TGTGCCAGCGCCGGGACAGGGCTGACCCAGTACTTC. Translating gives CASAGTGLTQYF.